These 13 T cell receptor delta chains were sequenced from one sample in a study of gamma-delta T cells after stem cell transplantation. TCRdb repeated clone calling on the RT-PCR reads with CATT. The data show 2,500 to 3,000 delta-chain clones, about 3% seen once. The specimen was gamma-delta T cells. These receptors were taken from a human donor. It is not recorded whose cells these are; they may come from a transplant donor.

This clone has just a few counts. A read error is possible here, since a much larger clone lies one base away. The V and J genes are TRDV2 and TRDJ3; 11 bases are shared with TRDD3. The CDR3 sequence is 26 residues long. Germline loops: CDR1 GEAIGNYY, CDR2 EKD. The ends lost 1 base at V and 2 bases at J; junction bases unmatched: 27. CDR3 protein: CACDTVKTPSLNILGDSPWDTRQMFF. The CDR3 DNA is TGTGCCTGTGACACAGTCAAGACTCCATCCCTAAATATACTGGGGGATAGTCCCTGGGACACCCGACAGATGTTTTTC.

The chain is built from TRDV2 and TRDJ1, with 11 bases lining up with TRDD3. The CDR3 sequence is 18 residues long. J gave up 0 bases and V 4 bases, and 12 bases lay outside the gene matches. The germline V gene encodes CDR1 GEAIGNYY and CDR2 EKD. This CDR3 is CACDVAGGYPFNTDKLIF. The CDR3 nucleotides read TGTGCCTGTGATGTTGCTGGGGGATACCCCTTTAACACCGATAAACTCATCTTT.

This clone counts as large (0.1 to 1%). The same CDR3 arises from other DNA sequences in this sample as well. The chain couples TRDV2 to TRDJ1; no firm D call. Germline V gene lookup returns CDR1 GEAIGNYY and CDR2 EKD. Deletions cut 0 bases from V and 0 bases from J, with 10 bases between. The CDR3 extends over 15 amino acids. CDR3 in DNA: TGTGCCTGTGACACCCTCCATGGGCACACCGATAAACTCATCTTT. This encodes CACDTLHGHTDKLIF.

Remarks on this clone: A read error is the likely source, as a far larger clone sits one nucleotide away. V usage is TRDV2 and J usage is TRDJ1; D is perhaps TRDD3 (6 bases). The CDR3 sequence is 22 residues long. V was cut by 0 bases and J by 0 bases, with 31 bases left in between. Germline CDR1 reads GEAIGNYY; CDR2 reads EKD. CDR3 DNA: TGTGCCTGTGACACCGCCATACTGGAGGATACACCCACCTCATTTTACACCGATAAACTCATCTTT. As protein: CACDTAILEDTPTSFYTDKLIF.

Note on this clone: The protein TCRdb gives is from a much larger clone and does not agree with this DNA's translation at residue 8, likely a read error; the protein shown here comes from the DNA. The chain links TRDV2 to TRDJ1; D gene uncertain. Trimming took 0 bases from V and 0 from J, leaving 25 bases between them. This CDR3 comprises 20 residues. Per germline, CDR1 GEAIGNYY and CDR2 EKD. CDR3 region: CACDTVGPNPDIKYTDKLIF. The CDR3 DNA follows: TGTGCCTGTGACACCGTCGGACCAAATCCAGATATCAAGTACACCGATAAACTCATCTTT.

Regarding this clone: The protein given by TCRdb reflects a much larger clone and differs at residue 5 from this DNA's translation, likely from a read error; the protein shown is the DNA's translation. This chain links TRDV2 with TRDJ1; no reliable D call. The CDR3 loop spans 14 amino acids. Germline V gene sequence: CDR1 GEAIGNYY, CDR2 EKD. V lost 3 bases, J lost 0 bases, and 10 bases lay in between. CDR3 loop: CACDSVRHTDKLIF. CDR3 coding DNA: TGTGCCTGTGACTCTGTAAGGCACACCGATAAACTCATCTTT.

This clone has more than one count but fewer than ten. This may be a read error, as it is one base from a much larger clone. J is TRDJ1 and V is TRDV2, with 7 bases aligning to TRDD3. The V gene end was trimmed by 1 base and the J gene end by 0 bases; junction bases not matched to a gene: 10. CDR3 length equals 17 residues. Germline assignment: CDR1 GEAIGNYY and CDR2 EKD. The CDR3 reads CACDTLVLGNHTDKLIF. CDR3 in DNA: TGTGCCTGTGACACGCTTGTACTGGGGAACCACACCGATAAACTCATCTTT.

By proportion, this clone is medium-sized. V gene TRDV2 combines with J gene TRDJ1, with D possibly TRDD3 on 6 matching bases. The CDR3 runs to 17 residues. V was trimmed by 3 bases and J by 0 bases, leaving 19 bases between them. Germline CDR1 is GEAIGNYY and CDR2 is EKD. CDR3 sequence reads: CACDPVLGGEYTDKLIF. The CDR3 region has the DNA TGTGCCTGTGACCCTGTCCTAGGGGGGGAGTACACCGATAAACTCATCTTT.

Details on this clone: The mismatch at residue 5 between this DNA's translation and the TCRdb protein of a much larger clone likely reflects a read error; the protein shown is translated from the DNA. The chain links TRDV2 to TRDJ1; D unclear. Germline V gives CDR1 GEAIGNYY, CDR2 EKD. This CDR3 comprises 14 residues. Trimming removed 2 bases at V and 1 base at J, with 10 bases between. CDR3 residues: CACDNVTTTDKLIF. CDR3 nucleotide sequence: TGTGCCTGTGACAACGTTACGACCACCGATAAACTCATCTTT.

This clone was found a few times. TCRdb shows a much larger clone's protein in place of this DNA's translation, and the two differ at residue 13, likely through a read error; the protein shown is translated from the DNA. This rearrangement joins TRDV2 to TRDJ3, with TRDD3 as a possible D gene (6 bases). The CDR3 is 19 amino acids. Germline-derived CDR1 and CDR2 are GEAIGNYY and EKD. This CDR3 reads CACDMGDWAASWGTRQMFF. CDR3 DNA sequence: TGTGCCTGTGACATGGGAGACTGGGCCGCCTCCTGGGGCACCCGACAGATGTTTTTC.

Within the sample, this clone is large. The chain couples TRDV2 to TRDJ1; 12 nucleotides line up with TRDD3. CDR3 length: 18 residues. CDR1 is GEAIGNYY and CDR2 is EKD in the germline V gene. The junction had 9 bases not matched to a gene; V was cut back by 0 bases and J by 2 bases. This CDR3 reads CACDTVVLGDTETDKLIF. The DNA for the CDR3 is TGTGCCTGTGACACCGTCGTACTGGGGGATACTGAAACCGATAAACTCATCTTT.

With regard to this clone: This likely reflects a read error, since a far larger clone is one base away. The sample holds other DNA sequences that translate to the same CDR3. CDR3 sequence: CACDTAGGPTYTDKLIF. CDR3 coding DNA: TGTGCCTGTGACACTGCGGGGGGCCCGACATACACCGATAAACTCATCTTT. This chain links TRDV2 with TRDJ1, with D possibly TRDD3 on 5 matching bases. This CDR3 contains 17 residues. With 1 base removed from V and 0 bases from J, the gap between germline ends came to 17 bases. The germline CDR1 and CDR2 sequences are GEAIGNYY and EKD.

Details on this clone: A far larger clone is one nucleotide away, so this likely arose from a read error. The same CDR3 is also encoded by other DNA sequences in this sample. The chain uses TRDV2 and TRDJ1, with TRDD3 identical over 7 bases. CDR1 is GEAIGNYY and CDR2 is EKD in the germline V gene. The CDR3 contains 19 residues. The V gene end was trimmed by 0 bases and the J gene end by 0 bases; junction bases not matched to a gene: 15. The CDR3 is CACDTVLPGGSSYTDKLIF. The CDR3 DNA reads TGTGCCTGTGACACCGTTTTGCCCGGGGGATCCTCGTACACCGATAAACTCATCTTT.